This T cell receptor (beta chain) was obtained from a study of T cell responses to AZD1222 COVID-19 vaccine. This table comes from immunoSEQ multiplex PCR, and its TCRdb copy is limited to in-frame clones, with some not included. Among over 100,000 clones, 80% to 85% were seen once, and the ten largest hold about 9.7%. Looked up from germline, CDR1 is LGHDT and CDR2 is YNNKEL (reference sequence). The CDR3 has 13 residues. Trimming removed 0 bases from V and 2 bases from J, with 2 bases in between. V usage is TRBV3-1 (or the pseudogene TRBV3-2) and J usage is TRBJ2-1, with D uncertain. The sample was peripheral blood, taken on day 0 of AZD1222 vaccination. The sequence was collected from an adult in good health. Written as DNA, the CDR3 is TGTGCCAGCAGCCAAGATACCTACAATGAGCAGTTCTTC. Its protein product is CASSQDTYNEQFF.